This TCR beta chain was identified in a study of metastatic and nonmetastatic thyroid tumors (dated by TCRdb to 2018 to 2020). About the full investigation: The researchers compared repertoires between peripheral blood samples and tumor or nodule tissue samples from patients with malignant or benign thyroid disease.

Before undergoing thyroid surgery, none of the patients had been given any kind of treatment. Patient clinical samples collected from the early 2010s to the late 2010s were retrospectively analysed using T-cell receptor beta sequencing. The study at large found these results: In both blood and tumor samples, malignant tumors were reported to have significantly higher TCR beta diversity than benign nodules.

The CDR3 starts with the cysteine, ends with the phenylalanine, and has 15 residues. Just the 45-base CDR3 DNA is kept, in frame starting at base 1. V is clipped by 2 bases and J by 5 bases, and the sequence between their germline boundaries is 10 bases long. In the germline V gene, CDR1 corresponds to MNHNS and CDR2 to SASEGT. The sample holds a few counts of this clone. Its antigen is not yet known. The input lacks base qualities; no much larger clone sits a single base away. Libraries were constructed by PCR. TCRdb names Illumina HiSeq 4000 as the instrument used. High-throughput sequencing was used to profile the TCR beta-chain CDR3 region of every patient. The authors' pipeline ran thus. Drawing on CDR3 differences between clinicopathological groups, the researchers built a classifier meant to tell apart patients with distant-metastatic papillary thyroid cancer. The Shannon index was used to measure repertoire diversity, and the Morisita-Horn index was used to measure how similar tumor and blood repertoires were. TCRdb reprocessed the public reads (quality trimming at Q25 with fastp, clone calling with MiXCR) and kept in-frame beta chains. The V and J calls, along with clone size, are taken from TCRdb and not from the paper's own processing. This sample holds 30,000 to 45,000 clones; 25% to 30% were observed only once. 9.5% to 13% of the sample lies in the top ten.

This clonotype was obtained from a male donor with papillary thyroid cancer or a benign thyroid nodule (not recorded which). Some clones in this sample may be carry-over from other donors' samples. Sequenced: blood. The sequence joins TRBV6-1 to TRBJ1-6; perhaps TRBD1 is the D gene, with 6 bases matching. The CDR3 reads as follows: CASSELRTDNSPLHF. The nucleotides are TGTGCCAGCAGTGAACTCCGGACAGATAATTCACCCCTCCACTTT.